This passage covers 19 T cell receptor beta chains from one sample sequenced in a study of T cells in Graves' hyperthyroidism and ophthalmopathy. Amplification yielded TCR beta CDR3 regions, with RNA transcripts as the source. HTBI primers were employed in a first-round RT-PCR of the TCR CDR3. TCRdb re-derived calls from the multiplex PCR reads in MiXCR, one entry per CDR3 protein. The sample consists of about 380,000 distinct CDR3 sequences, approximately 14% of them appearing once. Sequenced material: blood. The receptors stem from a woman aged 30 to 39 with Graves' ophthalmopathy.

This clonotype appeared a few times. The rearrangement uses TRBV2 and TRBJ1-5; D is undetermined. The CDR3 loop spans 15 amino acids. The V and J ends lost 1 base and 2 bases respectively, with 9 bases between them. CDR1 is SNHLY, CDR2 FYNNEI, per germline. The CDR3: CASSEGRAGNQPQHF. The CDR3 DNA follows: TGTGCCAGCAGTGAAGGCCGGGCGGGCAATCAGCCCCAGCATTTT.

This clonotype was counted only a few times. The rearrangement joins TRBV6-1 to TRBJ2-2; the D is unclear. Deletions cut 6 bases from V and 0 bases from J, with 11 bases between. The CDR3 has 15 residues. The germline V gene has CDR1 MNHNS and CDR2 SASEGT. The CDR3 sequence: CASSYTVSNTGELFF. CDR3 nucleotides: TGTGCCAGCAGCTATACAGTTTCGAACACCGGGGAGCTGTTTTTT.

With regard to this clonotype: A much larger clone differs by one base, so this may be a read error. V and J are TRBV27 and TRBJ2-1; possibly TRBD2 for D (6 bases). Germline CDR1 MNHEY, CDR2 SMNVEV (reference sequence). The CDR3 runs 13 residues. The CDR3, as DNA: TGTGCCTGCAGCCTAGCGAGAACGGGGGAGCAGTTCTTC. This translates into CACSLARTGEQFF.

This clonotype came up many times. This chain uses TRBV13 with TRBJ1-1; D not certain. Germline V gene data show CDR1 as PRHDT and CDR2 as FYEKMQ (reference sequence). This CDR3 comprises 14 residues. V was trimmed by 5 bases and J by 1 base, leaving 11 bases between them. The CDR3 is CASSQAEGNTEAFF. The CDR3 DNA sequence: TGTGCCAGCAGCCAGGCCGAGGGGAACACTGAAGCTTTCTTT.

This clonotype was counted at least ten times. V is TRBV28 and J is TRBJ1-2; D is unclear. This CDR3 contains 12 residues. In germline, CDR1 is MDHEN, CDR2 SYDVKM. Trimming removed 5 bases at V and 8 bases at J, with 12 bases between. The DNA of the CDR3 is TGTGCCAGCAGTGTAAATAATTGGGGCTACACCTTC. Translating it yields CASSVNNWGYTF.

J is TRBJ1-2 and V is TRBV3-1; unclear D gene. V shed 0 bases and J shed 8 bases, with 10 bases lying between them. The CDR3 sequence is 13 residues long. Germline lookup yields CDR1 LGHDT and CDR2 YNNKEL (reference sequence). The CDR3, as DNA: TGTGCCAGCAGCCAAGACGGCCTACGGGGCTACACCTTC. It is translated as CASSQDGLRGYTF.

Only a few counts were recorded for this clonotype. The genes are TRBV9 and TRBJ2-1; a possible D gene is TRBD2 (6 bases). The CDR3 is 15 residues long. V gave up 0 bases and J gave up 9 bases, with 16 bases separating them. Looked up from germline, CDR1 is SGDLS and CDR2 is YYNGEE. The CDR3 coding sequence is TGTGCCAGCAGCGTAGGACGGGTGGGGGGAAGTGAGCAGTTCTTC. Residues: CASSVGRVGGSEQFF.

This clonotype was observed at least ten times. This chain links TRBV7-2 with TRBJ1-2; the D is unclear. The CDR3 runs 14 residues. CDR1 is SGHTA and CDR2 is FQGNSA in the germline V gene. Trimming took off 3 bases at V and 1 base at J, with 9 bases between the two ends. The chain's CDR3 is CASSFAGINYGYTF. The CDR3 DNA reads TGTGCCAGCAGCTTTGCAGGAATTAACTATGGCTACACCTTC. Full variable domain (outside the CDR3, taken from reference TRBV7-2 and TRBJ1-2): GAGVSQSPSNKVTEKGKDVELRCDPISGHTALYWYRQSLGQGLEFLIYFQGNSAPDKSGLPSDRFSAERTGGSVSTLTIQRTQQEDSAVYLCASSFAGINYGYTFGSGTRLTVV.

The chain has TRBV20-1 and TRBJ1-3; D is unresolved. Germline values: CDR1 DFQATT, CDR2 SNEGSKA (reference sequence). The V gene lost 4 bases and the J gene lost 0 bases, with 7 bases spanning the gap. The CDR3 is 13 residues long. This CDR3 is CSAIPDSGNTIYF. As DNA, the CDR3 is TGCAGTGCTATCCCCGACTCTGGAAACACCATATATTTT.

The table lists this clonotype with many counts. This rearrangement joins TRBV2 to TRBJ2-3; D not certain. Germline V CDR1 and CDR2: SNHLY, FYNNEI. CDR3 length: 15 amino acids. V was shortened by 6 bases and J by 0 bases, with 13 bases between the two germline ends. The CDR3 region has the DNA TGTGCCAGCAGCAAAGATAGGGATAGCACAGATACGCAGTATTTT. This sequence encodes CASSKDRDSTDTQYF.

This clonotype appeared many times. J is TRBJ1-2 and V is TRBV2; 8 bases line up with TRBD1. Trimming cost V 3 bases and J 7 bases; bases outside gene matches: 7. CDR3 length: 14 amino acids. CDR1 and CDR2 (germline): SNHLY, FYNNEI. DNA of the CDR3: TGTGCCAGCAGTGATCGGACAGGGTCAGTTGGCTACACCTTC. It specifies CASSDRTGSVGYTF.

The sample holds many counts of this clonotype. In DNA, the CDR3 is TGCGCCAGCAGCTTGGATGGACGAGATACGCAGTATTTT. Translated: CASSLDGRDTQYF. This chain links TRBV5-1 with TRBJ2-3; no firm D call. Trimming removed 0 bases from V and 5 bases from J, with 7 bases in between. Per the germline V gene, CDR1 is SGHRS and CDR2 is YFSETQ. The CDR3 sequence is 13 residues long.

This clonotype was counted at least ten times. The rearrangement joins TRBV7-3 to TRBJ2-1; TRBD2 matches 9 bases. The CDR3 is 18 residues long. The germline gives CDR1 SGHTA, CDR2 FQGTGA. V gave up 5 bases and J gave up 4 bases; unmatched junction bases: 15. CDR3 DNA: TGTGCCAGCAGCCCAAACGCCCCCCTAGCGGGGCGTTACAATGAGCAGTTCTTC. Translating it yields CASSPNAPLAGRYNEQFF.

The V and J genes are TRBV5-1 and TRBJ1-6, with 10 bases lining up with TRBD1. Trimming cost V 3 bases and J 5 bases; bases outside gene matches: 11. The CDR3 runs 18 residues. In germline, CDR1 is SGHRS, CDR2 YFSETQ. This CDR3 is CASSSEGTGAADNSPLHF. The CDR3 DNA follows: TGCGCCAGCAGCTCCGAGGGGACAGGGGCTGCAGATAATTCACCCCTCCACTTT. The variable domain in full, with the rest retrieved from reference TRBV5-1 and TRBJ1-6, is KAGVTQTPRYLIKTRGQQVTLSCSPISGHRSVSWYQQTPGQGLQFLFEYFSETQRNKGNFPGRFSGRQFSNSRSEMNVSTLELGDSALYLCASSSEGTGAADNSPLHFGNGTRLTVT.

The chain uses TRBV27 and TRBJ1-2; tentatively, D is TRBD1 (5 bases). V was shortened by 8 bases and J by 5 bases, with 21 bases between the two germline ends. The CDR3 extends over 15 amino acids. Germline values: CDR1 MNHEY, CDR2 SMNVEV (reference sequence). The CDR3 DNA reads TGTGCCAGCTCGACGGGGGTGGGCAGTCGTTATGGCTACACCTTC. Its translation is CASSTGVGSRYGYTF.

This clonotype was observed many times. The V gene is TRBV5-5, the J gene TRBJ2-7; D possibly corresponds to TRBD2 (6 bases). The CDR3 loop spans 17 amino acids. V was clipped by 4 bases and J by 5 bases, with 25 bases between them. Germline assignment: CDR1 SGHKS and CDR2 YYEKEE (reference sequence). The CDR3 sequence is CASSRPPGTPFDHEQYF. Written as DNA, the CDR3 is TGTGCCAGCAGCCGCCCACCCGGGACTCCATTCGACCACGAGCAGTACTTC.

The chain employs TRBV18 and TRBJ1-1; D is uncertain. This CDR3 is built from 13 residues. Germline V gene sequence: CDR1 KGHSH, CDR2 LQKENI. Between the trimmed V and J ends, which lost 3 bases and 4 bases, there was a span of 9 bases. In nucleotides, the CDR3 is TGTGCCAGCTCACCGTCGGGGAGCACTGAAGCTTTCTTT. Its translation is CASSPSGSTEAFF.

This clonotype was seen ten or more times. The chain joins TRBV2 to TRBJ2-3; no definite D call. CDR1 and CDR2 from the germline V gene are SNHLY and FYNNEI. The CDR3 is 13 residues long. The germline V and J ends were trimmed by 7 bases and 2 bases, with 10 bases remaining between them. The CDR3 region is CASMLAATDTQYF. The CDR3 region has the DNA TGTGCCAGCATGCTTGCGGCCACAGATACGCAGTATTTT.

Ten or more counts support this clonotype. The CDR3 nucleotides are TGTGCCAGCAGTTTCCCGACCCCTCGTGAAGCTTTCTTT. The encoded protein is CASSFPTPREAFF. The genes are TRBV6-2 or TRBV6-3 and TRBJ1-1; D is ambiguous. Germline V gene lookup returns CDR1 MNHEY and CDR2 SVGEGT. This CDR3 contains 13 residues. The V end was cut by 4 bases, the J end by 7 bases, with 13 bases between.